These 9 T cell receptor beta chains were all obtained from the same sample, sequenced in a study of CD8 T cells in Susac syndrome. An amount of RNA that ranged from roughly 0.5 to 1 ug was reverse transcribed with random hexamers. A single record per CDR3 protein comes from TCRdb applying MiXCR to the immunoSEQ multiplex PCR reads. The repertoire holds fewer than 350,000 distinct CDR3 sequences, with under 95% as singletons. The material sequenced was CD4+ T cells from PBMCs. These receptors were obtained from a human donor with multiple sclerosis.

The chain employs TRBV10-3 and TRBJ2-7, with TRBD2 matching over 7 bases. In germline, CDR1 is ENHRY, CDR2 SYGVKD. The ends lost 5 bases at V and 3 bases at J; junction bases unmatched: 4. CDR3 length: 13 amino acids. The CDR3 protein is CAISTPSGYEQYF. The CDR3 DNA reads as TGTGCCATCAGTACTCCTAGCGGCTACGAGCAGTACTTC.

The V and J genes are TRBV6-1 and TRBJ1-6, with D possibly matching TRBD1 (6 bases). Trimming cost V 7 bases and J 0 bases, with 16 bases left between them. The V gene's germline CDR1 is MNHNS and CDR2 SASEGT. The CDR3 totals 17 residues. CDR3 sequence (DNA): TGTGCCAGCACCCTGACAGGAACAAGCTCCTATAATTCACCCCTCCACTTT. Translation gives CASTLTGTSSYNSPLHF.

This chain joins TRBV12-3 or TRBV12-4 and TRBJ1-5; D possibly corresponds to TRBD1 (5 bases). Between the trimmed V and J ends, which lost 6 bases and 3 bases, there was a span of 12 bases. The CDR3 covers 14 residues. For the CDR3, the DNA is TGTGCCAGCAGCGCCCGTGGGGCCAATCAGCCCCAGCATTTT. It yields the protein CASSARGANQPQHF.

The CDR3 here is CASSQEGGENEKLFF. The CDR3 DNA sequence: TGTGCCAGCAGCCAAGAAGGGGGGGAAAATGAAAAACTGTTTTTT. The chain employs TRBV3-1 and TRBJ1-4; the D gene is possibly TRBD1 (6 bases). Germline-derived CDR1 and CDR2 are LGHDT and YNNKEL (reference sequence). The CDR3 loop spans 15 amino acids. Trimming cost V 0 bases and J 5 bases, with 10 bases left between them.

V gene TRBV19 combines with J gene TRBJ2-3; D remains ambiguous. The germline CDR1 and CDR2 sequences are LNHDA and SQIVND (reference sequence). Between the trimmed V and J ends, which lost 5 bases and 2 bases, there was a span of 14 bases. This CDR3 has 15 amino acids. CDR3 DNA: TGTGCCAGTAGTCCGGTCCGGCGATACACAGATACGCAGTATTTT. It is translated as CASSPVRRYTDTQYF.

J is TRBJ2-2 and V is TRBV19, with 9 positions matching TRBD2. The germline V gene has CDR1 LNHDA and CDR2 SQIVND (reference sequence). The CDR3 has 14 residues. The junction had 5 bases not matched to a gene; V was cut back by 7 bases and J by 5 bases. The CDR3 loop reads CASTSTSGTGELFF. The CDR3 coding sequence is TGTGCCAGTACATCTACTAGCGGGACCGGGGAGCTGTTTTTT.

The gene calls are TRBV5-1 and TRBJ1-2, with 7 nucleotides matching TRBD1. V was clipped by 4 bases and J by 0 bases; unmatched bases: 6. Germline V gene data show CDR1 as SGHRS and CDR2 as YFSETQ. The CDR3 length is 15 residues. This CDR3 reads CASSAKQGPNYGYTF. The CDR3 coding sequence is TGCGCCAGCAGCGCGAAACAGGGGCCTAACTATGGCTACACCTTC. Full variable domain (missing parts from reference TRBV5-1 and TRBJ1-2): KAGVTQTPRYLIKTRGQQVTLSCSPISGHRSVSWYQQTPGQGLQFLFEYFSETQRNKGNFPGRFSGRQFSNSRSEMNVSTLELGDSALYLCASSAKQGPNYGYTFGSGTRLTVV.

As to this clonotype: The germline gene is not matched at one end of the junction; a read error may be the cause. This chain links TRBV5-8 with TRBJ2-7; D could derive from TRBD1 or TRBD2 (5 bases each). The CDR3 covers 12 residues. CDR1 and CDR2 from the germline V gene are SGHTS and YDEGEE. The CDR3 loop is CASTWGRGRPSF. CDR3 DNA: TGTGCCAGCACCTGGGGCCGGGGCAGACCGTCCTTC.

The CDR3 DNA reads TGTGCCAGCTCACCTGAGAGCTCTGGAAACACCATATATTTT. Translated, it gives CASSPESSGNTIYF. The V call is TRBV18, the J call TRBJ1-3; D is uncertain. CDR3 length: 14 amino acids. Germline V gene sequence: CDR1 KGHSH, CDR2 LQKENI. V was cut by 3 bases and J by 0 bases, with 6 bases left in between.